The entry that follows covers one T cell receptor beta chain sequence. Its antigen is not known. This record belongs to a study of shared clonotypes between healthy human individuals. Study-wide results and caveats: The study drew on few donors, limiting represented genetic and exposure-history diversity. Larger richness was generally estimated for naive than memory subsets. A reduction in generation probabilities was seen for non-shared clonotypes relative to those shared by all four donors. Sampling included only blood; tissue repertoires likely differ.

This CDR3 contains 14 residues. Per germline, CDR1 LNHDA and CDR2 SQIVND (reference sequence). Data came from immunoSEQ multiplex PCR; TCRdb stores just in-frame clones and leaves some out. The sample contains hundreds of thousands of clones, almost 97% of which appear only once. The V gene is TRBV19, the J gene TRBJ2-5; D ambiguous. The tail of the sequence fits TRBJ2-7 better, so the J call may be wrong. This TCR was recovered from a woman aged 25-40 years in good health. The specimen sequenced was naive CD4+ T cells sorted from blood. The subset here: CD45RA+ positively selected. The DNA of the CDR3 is TGTGCCAGTAGTATAACGGTCGCCTCCTACGAGCAGTACTTC. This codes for CASSITVASYEQYF.